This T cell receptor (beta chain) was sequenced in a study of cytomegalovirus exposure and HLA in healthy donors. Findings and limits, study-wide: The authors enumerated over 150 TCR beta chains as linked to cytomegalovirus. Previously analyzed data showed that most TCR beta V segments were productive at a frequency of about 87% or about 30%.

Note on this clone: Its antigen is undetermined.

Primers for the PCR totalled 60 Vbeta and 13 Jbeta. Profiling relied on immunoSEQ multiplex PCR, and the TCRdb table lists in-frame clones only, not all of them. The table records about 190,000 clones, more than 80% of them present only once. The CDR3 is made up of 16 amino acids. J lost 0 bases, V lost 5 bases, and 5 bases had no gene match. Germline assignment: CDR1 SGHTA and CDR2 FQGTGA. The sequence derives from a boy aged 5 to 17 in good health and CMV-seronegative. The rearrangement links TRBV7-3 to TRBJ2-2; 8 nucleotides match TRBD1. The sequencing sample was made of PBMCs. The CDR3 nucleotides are TGTGCCAGCAGCGAGACAGGGGCTCCGAACACCGGGGAGCTGTTTTTT. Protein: CASSETGAPNTGELFF.